The clone carrying this TCR beta chain was recorded a few times. Its antigen remains unknown. Germline V lookup: CDR1 SQVTM, CDR2 ANQGSEA. This CDR3 is built from 13 residues. V was cut by 7 bases and J by 1 base, with 11 bases left in between. The sample is drawn from a study of blood T cells in healthy people across ages. The study's findings and limits: CMV status of donors was unknown, possibly confounding expanded clonotype changes. As age increased, TCR beta diversity per million T cells fell in a roughly linear fashion.

Together with a sample-barcoded 5' primer, a J-beta primer mix was included in a second PCR lasting roughly 6 to 12 cycles. Every cDNA molecule bore a tag from a template-switch adaptor containing 12 random nucleotides. CDR3-containing paired-end reads numbering at least 2.5 million came from each sample. In TCRdb, the 5' RACE reads were re-called with MiXCR into one record per CDR3 protein. The sample has 910,000 or so distinct CDR3 sequences, around 54% seen once; the top ten hold about 20%. The material sequenced was blood. The source is a woman aged 55-69 years in good health. This chain uses TRBV29-1 with TRBJ1-5; D might be TRBD1 (5 bases). CDR3 in amino acids: CSGGEGSNQPQHF. The CDR3, as DNA: TGCAGCGGGGGGGAGGGAAGCAATCAGCCCCAGCATTTT.